This T cell receptor beta chain was documented in a study of CD8 T cells in ankylosing spondylitis. This CDR3 is built from 14 residues. V was cut by 5 bases and J by 4 bases, with 14 bases left in between. Germline CDR1 is DFQATT and CDR2 is SNEGSKA (reference sequence). On this clonotype itself: A much larger clone sits a single nucleotide away, making a read error possible.

TCRdb fed the 5' RACE reads into MiXCR, producing one record per CDR3 protein. The sample has some 150,000 distinct CDR3 sequences, roughly an eighth seen once. What was sequenced was blood, either unsorted or a sorted T cell fraction (not recorded which). The chain recombines TRBV20-1 with TRBJ1-4, with unresolved D. The receptor was derived from a female donor with ankylosing spondylitis or in good health (not recorded which). For the CDR3, the DNA is TGCAGTGCTGAGGAGTCAGCGGGTAATGAAAAACTGTTTTTT. This encodes CSAEESAGNEKLFF.